The 31 T cell receptor beta chains listed next were all sequenced from one sample in a study of shared clonotypes between healthy human individuals. This table comes from immunoSEQ multiplex PCR, and its TCRdb copy is limited to in-frame clones, with some not included. The data show 1.4 million or so clones, just under 99% seen once. The specimen sequenced was naive CD4+ T cells sorted from blood. Subset here: CD45RA+ positively selected. The receptors shown here come from a man in his thirties or forties in good health.

V is TRBV28 and J is TRBJ1-1, with D tentatively TRBD1 (6 bases). CDR1 is MDHEN and CDR2 is SYDVKM in the germline V gene. This CDR3 spans 14 amino acids. Trimming shortened V by 6 bases and J by 1 base, and 12 bases separated the two germline ends. CDR3 amino acids: CASSQGLKNTEAFF. CDR3 bases: TGTGCCAGCAGCCAGGGGTTAAAGAACACTGAAGCTTTCTTT.

The chain combines TRBV11-2 with TRBJ2-2, with D unresolved. V was trimmed by 3 bases and J by 3 bases, leaving 11 bases between them. CDR1 SGHAT and CDR2 FQNNGV come from the germline V gene. This CDR3 region has 15 residues. DNA of the CDR3: TGTGCCAGCAGCTTGAGAAGGGTTGACACCGGGGAGCTGTTTTTT. It codes for CASSLRRVDTGELFF. The variable domain in full, completed from reference TRBV11-2 and TRBJ2-2, reads EAGVAQSPRYKIIEKRQSVAFWCNPISGHATLYWYQQILGQGPKLLIQFQNNGVVDDSQLPKDRFSAERLKGVDSTLKIQPAKLEDSAVYLCASSLRRVDTGELFFGEGSRLTVL.

As regards this clone: Within the sample, other DNA sequences also encode this same CDR3. The chain links TRBV5-1 to TRBJ2-3; D is possibly TRBD2 (5 bases). The V end was cut by 4 bases, the J end by 0 bases, with 6 bases between. This CDR3 has 13 residues. Germline V gene lookup returns CDR1 SGHRS and CDR2 YFSETQ. The CDR3 nucleotides are TGCGCCAGCAGCCGGACTAGCACAGATACGCAGTATTTT. Encoded protein: CASSRTSTDTQYF.

This clone appeared a single time. The chain joins TRBV7-6 to TRBJ2-7; the D gene is possibly TRBD1 (5 bases). This CDR3 spans 17 amino acids. V gave up 3 bases and J gave up 2 bases, with 20 bases separating them. CDR1 is SGHVS and CDR2 is FNYEAQ in the germline V gene. The CDR3 region has the DNA TGTGCCAGCAGCTTCGATGCCGGTACAGGCTTTACCTACGAGCAGTACTTC. Encoded protein: CASSFDAGTGFTYEQYF.

This chain joins TRBV6-1 and TRBJ1-1; D possibly corresponds to TRBD1 (5 bases). The CDR3 length is 10 residues. V lost 10 bases and J lost 11, with 14 bases in between. Germline V gene sequence: CDR1 MNHNS, CDR2 SASEGT. The CDR3 DNA follows: TGTGCCACTAGACAGTTCGGGGCTTTCTTT. Its protein product is CATRQFGAFF.

The chain recombines TRBV27 with TRBJ2-1, with a weak D call TRBD1 (6 bases). This CDR3 is 12 amino acids long. V was pared by 6 bases and J by 9 bases, with 12 bases between. Germline V gives CDR1 MNHEY, CDR2 SMNVEV (reference sequence). The CDR3, as DNA: TGTGCCAGCAGCCCAAGGGGGATTGAGCAGTTCTTC. Translated, it gives CASSPRGIEQFF.

As for this clone: The sample has other DNA sequences that encode this CDR3 too. The gene calls are TRBV27 and TRBJ1-5; D might be TRBD1 (5 bases). The germline gives CDR1 MNHEY, CDR2 SMNVEV (reference sequence). The CDR3 extends over 14 amino acids. Trimming pared 3 bases from V and 4 bases from J, leaving 10 bases between. The CDR3 region has the DNA TGTGCCAGCAGTTTGGCAGGGTCAAATCAGCCCCAGCATTTT. This encodes CASSLAGSNQPQHF.

The V and J genes are TRBV5-1 and TRBJ2-7, with 7 bases lining up with TRBD1. Germline assignment: CDR1 SGHRS and CDR2 YFSETQ. The V and J ends lost 4 bases and 2 bases, in that order; junction bases with no gene match: 3. The CDR3 sequence is 13 residues long. The CDR3 DNA reads as TGCGCCAGCAGCATAGGACAGGCCTACGAGCAGTACTTC. It translates to CASSIGQAYEQYF.

The DNA for the CDR3 is TGTGCCAGCAGTGAACGCGGACAGGGGGCGCCCCCTTACGAGCAGTACTTC. Translation gives CASSERGQGAPPYEQYF. This chain links TRBV6-1 with TRBJ2-7; 11 bases fit TRBD1. CDR3 size: 17 residues. Germline CDR1 reads MNHNS; CDR2 reads SASEGT. The ends lost 2 bases at V and 4 bases at J; junction bases unmatched: 10.

With regard to this clone: No conserved phenylalanine or tryptophan ends this CDR3, so it is likely a read error. The limits of the CDR3 on the DNA are not certain, so only TCRdb's listed CDR3 is given. The chain employs TRBV19 and TRBJ2-3; the D call TRBD2 from the table was never checked on the DNA. Germline CDR1 is LNHDA and CDR2 is SQIVND (reference sequence). The CDR3 is 13 amino acids in total, end residues counted. The CDR3 here is CASSIGPGLAATA.

The V call is TRBV6-1, the J call TRBJ2-5; the match to TRBD2 covers 10 bases. Germline trimming cut 5 bases from V and 5 bases from J; bases unmatched to any gene: 8. CDR3 size: 15 residues. Germline V lookup: CDR1 MNHNS, CDR2 SASEGT. CDR3 region: CASSRAGGPEETQYF. In DNA, the CDR3 is TGTGCCAGCAGTCGAGCGGGAGGGCCGGAGGAGACCCAGTACTTC.

About this clone itself: At the DNA level, this CDR3 is encoded by other sequences in the same sample as well. V usage is TRBV28 and J usage is TRBJ2-7; a possible D gene is TRBD1 (6 bases). The germline V gene encodes CDR1 MDHEN and CDR2 SYDVKM. This CDR3 region has 14 residues. The germline V and J ends were trimmed by 3 bases and 3 bases, with 12 bases remaining between them. Here the CDR3 reads CASSLGDRSYEQYF. In nucleotides, the CDR3 is TGTGCCAGCAGTTTGGGAGACAGGAGCTACGAGCAGTACTTC.

This chain uses TRBV28 with TRBJ1-5; D is ambiguous. Per germline, CDR1 MDHEN and CDR2 SYDVKM. The CDR3 loop spans 13 amino acids. The V gene lost 8 bases and the J gene lost 0 bases, with 8 bases spanning the gap. Written as DNA, the CDR3 is TGTGCCAGCCTTAGGGTTAGCAATCAGCCCCAGCATTTT. This gives the protein CASLRVSNQPQHF. The variable domain in full, with the rest retrieved from reference TRBV28 and TRBJ1-5, is DVKVTQSSRYLVKRTGEKVFLECVQDMDHENMFWYRQDPGLGLRLIYFSYDVKMKEKGDIPEGYSVSREKKERFSLILESASTNQTSMYLCASLRVSNQPQHFGDGTRLSIL.

Of note for this clone: In the same sample, other DNA sequences code for this CDR3. The CDR3 loop is CASSLDLYNEQFF. In DNA, the CDR3 is TGTGCCAGCAGCTTAGATCTTTACAATGAGCAGTTCTTC. V and J are TRBV11-2 and TRBJ2-1; no clear D. Trimming left V 0 bases short and J 4 bases short, with 4 bases between. Germline V CDR1 and CDR2: SGHAT, FQNNGV. CDR3 length equals 13 residues.

V and J are TRBV10-2 and TRBJ2-7, with 8 bases identical to TRBD1. The V segment lost 3 bases and the J segment 1 base; nucleotides outside the gene matches: 11. Germline loops: CDR1 WSHSY, CDR2 SAAADI. CDR3 length: 17 residues. CDR3 nucleotide sequence: TGCGCCAGCAGTGATAGATTCGGCAGGGGGCCTTCCTACGAGCAGTACTTC. Translating it yields CASSDRFGRGPSYEQYF.

The chain joins TRBV5-8 to TRBJ1-5; D may be TRBD1 (5 bases). V lost 1 base to trimming and J lost 1 base, with 9 bases between them. CDR1 and CDR2 from the germline V gene are SGHTS and YDEGEE. CDR3 size: 15 residues. The CDR3 loop is CASSLWRGSNQPQHF. In nucleotides, the CDR3 is TGTGCCAGCAGCTTGTGGAGGGGAAGCAATCAGCCCCAGCATTTT. Filled out from reference TRBV5-8 and TRBJ1-5, the complete variable domain reads EAGVTQSPTHLIKTRGQQATLRCSPISGHTSVYWYQQALGLGLQFLLWYDEGEERNRGNFPPRFSGRQFPNYSSELNVNALELEDSALYLCASSLWRGSNQPQHFGDGTRLSIL.

This chain uses TRBV15 with TRBJ2-3; the match to TRBD1 covers 8 bases. CDR1 is LNHNV and CDR2 is YYDKDF in the germline V gene (reference sequence). The length of the CDR3 is 15 residues. With 9 bases clipped from V and 4 bases from J, the junction kept 12 bases outside the gene matches. CDR3 nucleotide sequence: TGTGCCACGGGCATTGGACAGGGCGGCCCAGATACGCAGTATTTT. It translates to CATGIGQGGPDTQYF. The complete variable domain, with remaining parts taken from reference TRBV15 and TRBJ2-3, reads DAMVIQNPRYQVTQFGKPVTLSCSQTLNHNVMYWYQQKSSQAPKLLFHYYDKDFNNEADTPDNFQSRRPNTSFCFLDIRSPGLGDTAMYLCATGIGQGGPDTQYFGPGTRLTVL.

V is TRBV15 and J is TRBJ2-4; TRBD2 matches 10 bases. Germline CDR1 reads LNHNV; CDR2 reads YYDKDF (reference sequence). This CDR3 contains 16 residues. J gave up 5 bases and V 1 base, and 5 bases lay outside the gene matches. The CDR3 loop reads CATSRGAGLAENIQYF. CDR3 in DNA: TGTGCCACCAGCAGAGGAGCCGGACTAGCGGAAAACATTCAGTACTTC.

This clone was observed a single time. V and J are TRBV9 and TRBJ1-3, with a possible D match to TRBD1 (5 bases). Trimming shortened V by 0 bases and J by 1 base, and 14 bases separated the two germline ends. Germline CDR1 and CDR2: SGDLS and YYNGEE. The CDR3 loop spans 17 amino acids. CDR3 sequence (DNA): TGTGCCAGCAGCGTAGCCCCTACCGGGACGTCTGGAAACACCATATATTTT. It specifies CASSVAPTGTSGNTIYF.

The chain uses TRBV6-1 and TRBJ1-2; D gene ambiguous. Trimming cost V 7 bases and J 4 bases, with 16 bases left between them. Germline V lookup: CDR1 MNHNS, CDR2 SASEGT. This CDR3 comprises 14 residues. The CDR3 is CASTPGKTFYGYTF. DNA for the CDR3: TGTGCCAGCACCCCCGGTAAGACGTTCTATGGCTACACCTTC.

The chain recombines TRBV28 with TRBJ1-3; 9 positions agree with TRBD1. Germline loops: CDR1 MDHEN, CDR2 SYDVKM. This CDR3 comprises 13 residues. The ends lost 5 bases at V and 7 bases at J; junction bases unmatched: 3. The CDR3 spells CASSGTGQNTIYF. CDR3 bases: TGTGCCAGCAGTGGGACAGGGCAGAACACCATATATTTT.

The chain recombines TRBV9 with TRBJ1-2, with 7 bases fitting TRBD1. The trim removed 4 bases at V and 4 bases at J, leaving 4 bases unmatched. The CDR3 extends over 13 amino acids. CDR1 SGDLS and CDR2 YYNGEE come from the germline V gene. Here the CDR3 DNA reads TGTGCCAGCAGCACAGGGGTTCCCTATGGCTACACCTTC. Its translation: CASSTGVPYGYTF.

This sequence joins TRBV29-1 and TRBJ2-1; D is uncertain. This CDR3 is built from 12 residues. Germline V gene sequence: CDR1 SQVTM, CDR2 ANQGSEA. Trimming took 3 bases from V and 6 from J, leaving 9 bases between them. The CDR3 here is CSVDSFSNEQFF. The DNA for the CDR3 is TGCAGCGTTGATTCTTTTAGCAATGAGCAGTTCTTC.

The gene calls are TRBV9 and TRBJ1-1, with D possibly matching TRBD1 (6 bases). V lost 3 bases to trimming and J lost 1 base, with 16 bases between them. This CDR3 has 16 amino acids. Germline V gene data show CDR1 as SGDLS and CDR2 as YYNGEE. CDR3 sequence reads: CASSDSYRATNTEAFF. CDR3 coding DNA: TGTGCCAGCAGCGACTCTTACAGGGCCACGAACACTGAAGCTTTCTTT.

The chain has TRBV6-5 and TRBJ1-2; D call uncertain. The CDR3 length is 14 residues. V lost 0 bases and J lost 6, with 11 bases in between. Germline assignment: CDR1 MNHEY and CDR2 SVGAGI. CDR3 coding DNA: TGTGCCAGCAGTTACTCAGGAGGCGCGAATGGCTACACCTTC. This sequence encodes CASSYSGGANGYTF.

A note on this clone: Other DNA variants within this sample encode the same CDR3. J is TRBJ2-3 and V is TRBV5-1, with D uncertain. Trimming cost V 4 bases and J 4 bases, with 10 bases left between them. CDR3 length: 13 amino acids. The V gene's germline CDR1 is SGHRS and CDR2 YFSETQ. The CDR3 DNA follows: TGCGCCAGCAGCCTCCTAGGGCCAGATACGCAGTATTTT. Translation gives CASSLLGPDTQYF.

The gene calls are TRBV19 and TRBJ1-1; 12 bases line up with TRBD1. From germline, CDR1 is LNHDA and CDR2 SQIVND (reference sequence). V lost 11 bases to trimming and J lost 2 bases; unmatched junction nucleotides: 9. The CDR3 sequence is 15 residues long. CDR3 in amino acids: CAATEGQGANTEAFF. Here the CDR3 DNA reads TGTGCCGCGACTGAGGGACAGGGGGCAAACACTGAAGCTTTCTTT. The complete variable domain, with remaining parts taken from reference TRBV19 and TRBJ1-1, reads DGGITQSPKYLFRKEGQNVTLSCEQNLNHDAMYWYRQDPGQGLRLIYYSQIVNDFQKGDIAEGYSVSREKKESFPLTVTSAQKNPTAFYLCAATEGQGANTEAFFGQGTRLTVV.

This clone came up once. The chain combines TRBV14 with TRBJ2-7; 12 bases map to TRBD2. The CDR3 runs to 14 residues. V trimming: 4 bases; J trimming: 5 bases; junction bases outside the gene matches: 3. Germline V gene sequence: CDR1 SGHDN, CDR2 FVKESK. DNA of the CDR3: TGTGCCAGCAGCCGACTAGCGGGAGACCACGAGCAGTACTTC. Translation gives CASSRLAGDHEQYF.

A word on this clone: Other DNA sequences in the sample encode the same CDR3. V gene TRBV19 combines with J gene TRBJ1-5; D call uncertain. The germline V and J ends were trimmed by 1 base and 4 bases, with 8 bases remaining between them. Germline V gives CDR1 LNHDA, CDR2 SQIVND (reference sequence). This CDR3 region has 14 residues. The CDR3 loop is CASSIGPGNQPQHF. The CDR3 DNA reads as TGTGCCAGTAGTATAGGTCCCGGGAATCAGCCCCAGCATTTT.

V gene TRBV18 combines with J gene TRBJ1-5; TRBD1 agrees at 10 bases. Germline lookup yields CDR1 KGHSH and CDR2 LQKENI. Unmatched junction bases numbered 10, after V lost 2 bases and J lost 9 bases. The CDR3 extends over 16 amino acids. The CDR3 reads CASSPTGTGVSTPQHF. The CDR3 DNA reads as TGTGCCAGCTCACCAACCGGGACAGGGGTATCTACGCCCCAGCATTTT. The full variable domain, in which reference TRBV18 and TRBJ1-5 provide the parts outside the CDR3, is NAGVMQNPRHLVRRRGQEARLRCSPMKGHSHVYWYRQLPEEGLKFMVYLQKENIIDESGMPKERFSAEFPKEGPSILRIQQVVRGDSAAYFCASSPTGTGVSTPQHFGDGTRLSIL.

The chain is built from TRBV15 and TRBJ2-1; weak D call: TRBD1 (6 bases). CDR3 length equals 15 residues. V was shortened by 8 bases and J by 8 bases, with 22 bases between the two germline ends. Germline loops: CDR1 LNHNV, CDR2 YYDKDF (reference sequence). The CDR3: CATVGGARFYHEQFF. CDR3 nucleotide sequence: TGTGCCACCGTAGGGGGAGCGCGTTTTTACCATGAGCAGTTCTTC.